This TCR beta chain was captured by sequencing in a study of OX40 agonist ivuxolimab in advanced cancers. The wider study: Dose-escalation patients had hepatocellular carcinoma, melanoma, renal cell or head and neck cancer. Three dose-escalation patients had partial responses: one with hepatocellular carcinoma and two with cutaneous melanoma.

By sample fraction, this clone is medium-sized (0.01 to 0.1%). Its antigen remains unknown. Other DNA sequences within the sample encode an identical CDR3. General study results and limits: On average, CD8+ T cells had more expanded clones than CD4+.

The CDR3 is made up of 14 amino acids. With 1 base removed from V and 2 bases from J, the gap between germline ends came to 8 bases. The germline CDR1 and CDR2 sequences are SGHVS and FQNEAQ. Method: immunoSEQ multiplex PCR; TCRdb's copy keeps in-frame clones and lacks some. The sample shows tens of thousands of clones, roughly 82% of them seen only once. Material: CD4+ or CD8+ T cells sorted from blood, obtained in a trial of the OX40 agonist ivuxolimab. The V call is TRBV7-8, the J call TRBJ1-1; D gene ambiguous. The sequence came from an adult with an advanced solid tumor such as melanoma, head and neck, liver or kidney cancer. This CDR3 is CASSLVAGNTEAFF. In nucleotides, the CDR3 is TGTGCCAGCAGCTTAGTTGCAGGTAACACTGAAGCTTTCTTT. Combining the CDR3 with reference TRBV7-8 and TRBJ1-1 gives the whole variable domain GAGVSQSPRYKVAKRGQDVALRCDPISGHVSLFWYQQALGQGPEFLTYFQNEAQLDKSGLPSDRFFAERPEGSVSTLKIQRTQQEDSAVYLCASSLVAGNTEAFFGQGTRLTVV.